The next 3 T cell receptor beta chains were all read from a single sample in a study of T cells in localized non-small cell lung cancer. Method: immunoSEQ multiplex PCR; TCRdb's copy keeps in-frame clones and lacks some. The sample carries around 39,000 clones, about 90% recorded once. The sample in question was peripheral blood, obtained before any cancer treatment. Every receptor here comes from a woman aged 40-69 years with stage I lung adenocarcinoma.

This sequence joins TRBV10-3 and TRBJ1-5; no clear D. The germline gives CDR1 ENHRY, CDR2 SYGVKD. This CDR3 has 14 residues. The V end lost 6 bases, the J end lost 1 base, and 10 bases lay between the germline ends. This chain's CDR3 is CAISTGESNQPQHF. CDR3 bases: TGTGCCATCAGCACGGGAGAAAGCAATCAGCCCCAGCATTTT.

The rearrangement joins TRBV6-5 to TRBJ2-1, with D possibly TRBD2 on 5 matching bases. The CDR3 sequence is 14 residues long. Trimming removed 4 bases at V and 1 base at J, with 8 bases between. Germline CDR1 and CDR2: MNHEY and SVGAGI. CDR3 residues: CASSLEESYNEQFF. The CDR3 nucleotides are TGTGCCAGCAGTTTGGAGGAATCCTACAATGAGCAGTTCTTC.

The chain joins TRBV11-1 to TRBJ2-1; the D is unclear. Germline CDR1 reads SGHAT; CDR2 reads FQDESV (reference sequence). CDR3 size: 13 residues. Trimming took 0 bases from V and 4 from J, leaving 4 bases between them. CDR3 in amino acids: CASSLAQYNEQFF. The CDR3 region has the DNA TGTGCCAGCAGCTTAGCGCAGTACAATGAGCAGTTCTTC.